A single sample gave rise to the 32 T cell receptor beta chains below, sequenced in a study of cytomegalovirus exposure and HLA in healthy donors. Generated by immunoSEQ multiplex PCR, the TCRdb table keeps only in-frame clones and is missing some. Of fewer than 120,000 clones listed, 70% to 90% were seen once; the top ten hold roughly 1.4%. The source material was PBMCs. Receptor source: a woman aged 30 to 39 in good health and CMV-seropositive.

The chain uses TRBV11-2 and TRBJ1-6; TRBD1 might be the D (5 bases). Germline CDR1 and CDR2: SGHAT and FQNNGV. CDR3 length: 16 residues. Trimming shortened V by 0 bases and J by 4 bases, and 10 bases separated the two germline ends. The CDR3 here is CASSLDPQEYNSPLHF. The CDR3 nucleotides are TGTGCCAGCAGCTTAGATCCACAGGAATATAATTCACCCCTCCACTTT.

The chain is built from TRBV19 and TRBJ2-1; the match to TRBD2 covers 12 bases. The CDR3 is made up of 15 amino acids. Looked up from germline, CDR1 is LNHDA and CDR2 is SQIVND (reference sequence). Trimming cost V 1 base and J 10 bases; bases outside gene matches: 5. The CDR3 coding sequence is TGTGCCAGTAGTATAGCTGGACTAGCGGGAAACGAGCAGTTCTTC. It encodes CASSIAGLAGNEQFF.

The CDR3 DNA follows: TGCGCCAGCAGCACCGACAGGTTTAGCGATACGCAGTATTTT. Residues: CASSTDRFSDTQYF. V is TRBV5-1 and J is TRBJ2-3, with D possibly being TRBD1 (6 bases). Germline CDR1 and CDR2: SGHRS and YFSETQ. The CDR3 extends over 14 amino acids. The V end was cut by 4 bases, the J end by 6 bases, with 15 bases between.

The chain has TRBV6-5 and TRBJ1-2, with 7 bases fitting TRBD1. The CDR3 loop spans 14 amino acids. V was clipped by 10 bases and J by 2 bases; unmatched bases: 10. Germline CDR1 and CDR2: MNHEY and SVGAGI. CDR3 sequence: CATGGRRGNYGYTF. The CDR3 nucleotides read TGTGCCACAGGGGGGAGGAGGGGAAACTATGGCTACACCTTC.

The genes are TRBV2 and TRBJ1-1; TRBD1 matches at 8 bases. The CDR3 sequence is 14 residues long. Per the germline V gene, CDR1 is SNHLY and CDR2 is FYNNEI. With 4 bases clipped from V and 10 bases from J, the junction kept 11 bases outside the gene matches. CDR3 in DNA: TGTGCCAGCAGTGGAACGGGACAGGTCCTTGGAGCTTTCTTT. This codes for CASSGTGQVLGAFF. Full variable domain (remainder filled in from reference TRBV2 and TRBJ1-1): EPEVTQTPSHQVTQMGQEVILRCVPISNHLYFYWYRQILGQKVEFLVSFYNNEISEKSEIFDDQFSVERPDGSNFTLKIRSTKLEDSAMYFCASSGTGQVLGAFFGQGTRLTVV.

The chain combines TRBV6-5 with TRBJ2-1; D possibly corresponds to TRBD2 (6 bases). The CDR3 has 13 residues. The germline V gene has CDR1 MNHEY and CDR2 SVGAGI. Trimming removed 7 bases from V and 9 bases from J, with 16 bases in between. The CDR3 protein is CASTRGSAGEQFF. The CDR3, as DNA: TGTGCCAGCACCCGGGGCTCAGCGGGTGAGCAGTTCTTC.

This chain connects TRBV5-1 to TRBJ2-3; no reliable D call. V lost 4 bases, J lost 3 bases, and 6 bases lay in between. Germline loops: CDR1 SGHRS, CDR2 YFSETQ. This CDR3 region has 12 residues. The CDR3 DNA is TGCGCCAGCAGCGCCGGGACAGATACGCAGTATTTT. Protein: CASSAGTDTQYF.

The V and J genes are TRBV4-2 and TRBJ2-1; TRBD2 matches at 13 bases. The CDR3 totals 17 residues. The J segment lost 10 bases and the V segment lost 0 bases, leaving 9 bases of the junction unmatched. Germline V gene data show CDR1 as LGHNA and CDR2 as YNFKEQ. Here the CDR3 reads CASSQEYGLAGVGEQFF. CDR3 DNA sequence: TGTGCCAGCAGCCAAGAATACGGACTAGCGGGAGTAGGGGAGCAGTTCTTC.

V gene TRBV7-3 combines with J gene TRBJ1-1, with D possibly matching TRBD1 (6 bases). CDR1 is SGHTA and CDR2 is FQGTGA in the germline V gene. With 4 bases removed from V and 4 bases from J, the gap between germline ends came to 10 bases. This CDR3 comprises 13 residues. CDR3 DNA: TGTGCCAGCAGCTCCGAAGGGGGCACTGAAGCTTTCTTT. Encoded protein: CASSSEGGTEAFF.

This rearrangement joins TRBV7-2 to TRBJ2-5; weak D call: TRBD2 (6 bases). The V and J ends lost 5 bases and 4 bases respectively, with 20 bases between them. Germline CDR1 is SGHTA and CDR2 is FQGNSA. This CDR3 has 16 residues. The CDR3 sequence: CASSPRSGGRSETQYF. CDR3 in DNA: TGTGCCAGCAGCCCACGGTCCGGGGGACGCTCAGAGACCCAGTACTTC.

The V gene is TRBV18, the J gene TRBJ1-1; TRBD1 agrees at 8 bases. The V and J ends lost 6 bases and 0 bases, in that order; junction bases with no gene match: 3. This CDR3 has 14 amino acids. Per the germline V gene, CDR1 is KGHSH and CDR2 is LQKENI. This chain's CDR3 is CASSGGQVNTEAFF. For the CDR3, the DNA is TGTGCCAGCTCGGGGGGACAGGTGAACACTGAAGCTTTCTTT.

The chain's CDR3 is CASTPLGQGRFSYGYTF. The CDR3 coding sequence is TGTGCCAGCACCCCCCTGGGACAGGGTCGCTTTAGCTATGGCTACACCTTC. The V call is TRBV7-8, the J call TRBJ1-2, with 9 bases lining up with TRBD1. CDR1 SGHVS and CDR2 FQNEAQ come from the germline V gene. The V segment lost 7 bases and the J segment 4 bases; nucleotides outside the gene matches: 16. The CDR3 covers 17 residues.

This clone appeared a few times. V is TRBV19 and J is TRBJ2-3, with 8 bases aligning to TRBD2. J was trimmed by 8 bases and V by 5 bases; bases with no gene match: 9. Germline-derived CDR1 and CDR2 are LNHDA and SQIVND (reference sequence). The CDR3 loop spans 14 amino acids. Here the CDR3 reads CASSLSSGYGTQYF. CDR3 DNA: TGTGCCAGTAGTCTATCTAGCGGGTATGGTACGCAGTATTTT.

This chain connects TRBV6-5 to TRBJ1-2, with D possibly being TRBD1 (6 bases). With 6 bases removed from V and 6 bases from J, the gap between germline ends came to 14 bases. The CDR3 sequence is 13 residues long. CDR1 is MNHEY and CDR2 is SVGAGI in the germline V gene. CDR3 sequence (DNA): TGTGCCAGCAGCGTAGACAGGCCTGATGGCTACACCTTC. It specifies CASSVDRPDGYTF.

The chain recombines TRBV5-8 with TRBJ2-7; D is unresolved. This CDR3 has 12 amino acids. The V gene lost 7 bases and the J gene lost 5 bases, with 13 bases spanning the gap. Germline-derived CDR1 and CDR2 are SGHTS and YDEGEE. CDR3 sequence reads: CASRGLGHEQYF. CDR3 DNA: TGTGCCAGCCGAGGCCTCGGCCACGAGCAGTACTTC.

The CDR3 sequence is CASSLGTSGTDTQYF. In DNA, the CDR3 is TGTGCCAGCAGCTTAGGGACTAGCGGCACAGATACGCAGTATTTT. The chain uses TRBV7-6 and TRBJ2-3, with 9 bases fitting TRBD2. Germline loops: CDR1 SGHVS, CDR2 FNYEAQ. CDR3 size: 15 residues. V shed 1 base and J 1 base; nucleotides not matched to a gene: 0. Combining the CDR3 with reference TRBV7-6 and TRBJ2-3 gives the whole variable domain GAGVSQSPRYKVTKRGQDVALRCDPISGHVSLYWYRQALGQGPEFLTYFNYEAQQDKSGLPNDRFSAERPEGSISTLTIQRTEQRDSAMYRCASSLGTSGTDTQYFGPGTRLTVL.

This clone was detected once. The genes are TRBV9 and TRBJ2-3; D is uncertain. The CDR3 length is 14 residues. The germline V gene has CDR1 SGDLS and CDR2 YYNGEE. The V end lost 0 bases, the J end lost 0 bases, and 5 bases lay between the germline ends. This chain's CDR3 is CASSVAPSTDTQYF. The CDR3 bases are TGTGCCAGCAGCGTAGCCCCTAGCACAGATACGCAGTATTTT. The whole variable domain, remainder taken from reference TRBV9 and TRBJ2-3, is DSGVTQTPKHLITATGQRVTLRCSPRSGDLSVYWYQQSLDQGLQFLIQYYNGEERAKGNILERFSAQQFPDLHSELNLSSLELGDSALYFCASSVAPSTDTQYFGPGTRLTVL.

The CDR3 here is CAWAQGARYEQYF. CDR3 sequence (DNA): TGTGCCTGGGCCCAGGGGGCACGCTACGAGCAGTACTTC. This chain uses TRBV30 with TRBJ2-7; 8 bases align to TRBD1. CDR3 length equals 13 residues. V trimming: 5 bases; J trimming: 3 bases; junction bases outside the gene matches: 6. Per the germline V gene, CDR1 is GTSNPN and CDR2 is SVGIG (reference sequence).

The chain links TRBV7-9 to TRBJ2-3; D might be TRBD2 (5 bases). Trimming pared 5 bases from V and 4 bases from J, leaving 22 bases between. Per germline, CDR1 SEHNR and CDR2 FQNEAQ (reference sequence). The CDR3 runs to 17 residues. The CDR3 DNA sequence: TGTGCCAGCAGCCCTAGGTGGACTGGGGATCGACCAGATACGCAGTATTTT. It encodes CASSPRWTGDRPDTQYF. Filled out from reference TRBV7-9 and TRBJ2-3, the complete variable domain reads DTGVSQNPRHKITKRGQNVTFRCDPISEHNRLYWYRQTLGQGPEFLTYFQNEAQLEKSRLLSDRFSAERPKGSFSTLEIQRTEQGDSAMYLCASSPRWTGDRPDTQYFGPGTRLTVL.

The chain carries TRBV6-4 and TRBJ1-4, with 10 bases identical to TRBD1. The CDR3 consists of 13 residues. CDR1 is MRHNA and CDR2 is SNTAGT in the germline V gene. Trimming cost V 8 bases and J 7 bases; bases outside gene matches: 4. The CDR3 spells CASFDRGPEKLFF. Written as DNA, the CDR3 is TGTGCCAGCTTCGACAGGGGGCCTGAAAAACTGTTTTTT.

V gene TRBV5-5 combines with J gene TRBJ1-1, with a weak D call TRBD1 (6 bases). Germline CDR1 reads SGHKS; CDR2 reads YYEKEE (reference sequence). This CDR3 region has 13 residues. Trimming removed 0 bases at V and 5 bases at J, with 8 bases between. Here the CDR3 reads CASSLERGTEAFF. In DNA, the CDR3 is TGTGCCAGCAGCTTGGAAAGGGGGACTGAAGCTTTCTTT.

The chain has TRBV29-1 and TRBJ2-6; 8 nucleotides match TRBD1. The CDR3 spans 18 residues. Germline V gives CDR1 SQVTM, CDR2 ANQGSEA. V shed 0 bases and J 3 bases; nucleotides not matched to a gene: 10. CDR3 loop: CSVEELGQGRFGANVLTF. Here the CDR3 DNA reads TGCAGCGTTGAAGAACTAGGACAGGGTCGATTTGGGGCCAACGTCCTGACTTTC. The full variable domain, rest sourced from reference TRBV29-1 and TRBJ2-6, is SAVISQKPSRDICQRGTSLTIQCQVDSQVTMMFWYRQQPGQSLTLIATANQGSEATYESGFVIDKFPISRPNLTFSTLTVSNMSPEDSSIYLCSVEELGQGRFGANVLTFGAGSRLTVL.

This clone turned up a few times. This sequence joins TRBV7-2 and TRBJ1-2; D perhaps matches TRBD1 (6 bases). Trimming pared 5 bases from V and 4 bases from J, leaving 14 bases between. The CDR3 sequence is 14 residues long. Germline CDR1 reads SGHTA; CDR2 reads FQGNSA. The CDR3 region has the DNA TGTGCCAGCAGCCTGGACAGAGCACCCTATGGCTACACCTTC. This codes for CASSLDRAPYGYTF.

The rearrangement joins TRBV7-2 to TRBJ2-1, with D hard to call. V was trimmed by 3 bases and J by 5 bases, leaving 14 bases between them. The germline V gene encodes CDR1 SGHTA and CDR2 FQGNSA. This CDR3 spans 15 amino acids. The CDR3 loop is CASSFPGSPNNEQFF. The CDR3 DNA reads TGTGCCAGCAGCTTCCCCGGGTCTCCTAACAATGAGCAGTTCTTC. Supplemented by reference TRBV7-2 and TRBJ2-1, the full variable domain reads GAGVSQSPSNKVTEKGKDVELRCDPISGHTALYWYRQSLGQGLEFLIYFQGNSAPDKSGLPSDRFSAERTGGSVSTLTIQRTQQEDSAVYLCASSFPGSPNNEQFFGPGTRLTVL.

This clone was found a few times. J is TRBJ2-3 and V is TRBV2; D gene uncertain. The V and J ends lost 6 bases and 2 bases respectively, with 3 bases between them. Per germline, CDR1 SNHLY and CDR2 FYNNEI. This CDR3 has 11 residues. This CDR3 is CASSHTDTQYF. DNA for the CDR3: TGTGCCAGCAGCCACACAGATACGCAGTATTTT.

To note about this clone: This same CDR3 is encoded by further DNA sequences in the sample. The chain has TRBV18 and TRBJ2-5, with D possibly matching TRBD2 (6 bases). Per germline, CDR1 KGHSH and CDR2 LQKENI. The V and J ends lost 3 bases and 5 bases respectively, with 7 bases between them. The CDR3 has 12 residues. The CDR3 sequence: CASSPAGETQYF. In DNA form, the CDR3 reads TGTGCCAGCTCACCTGCGGGGGAGACCCAGTACTTC.

The chain couples TRBV10-3 to TRBJ1-2; D remains ambiguous. V was clipped by 3 bases and J by 3 bases, with 11 bases between them. From germline, CDR1 is ENHRY and CDR2 SYGVKD. The CDR3 covers 14 residues. Here the CDR3 reads CAISDNSPYYGYTF. The CDR3 DNA is TGTGCCATCAGTGATAACTCACCGTACTATGGCTACACCTTC.

The chain combines TRBV2 with TRBJ2-2; D possibly corresponds to TRBD2 (5 bases). Trimming took off 6 bases at V and 6 bases at J, with 5 bases between the two ends. Germline V gene lookup returns CDR1 SNHLY and CDR2 FYNNEI. The CDR3 totals 11 residues. CDR3 in amino acids: CASRRAGELFF. As DNA, the CDR3 is TGTGCCAGCAGGAGGGCCGGGGAGCTGTTTTTT.

The gene calls are TRBV27 and TRBJ1-1, with TRBD1 matching over 7 bases. The germline V gene has CDR1 MNHEY and CDR2 SMNVEV (reference sequence). The junction had 9 bases not matched to a gene; V was cut back by 0 bases and J by 5 bases. This CDR3 has 16 amino acids. DNA of the CDR3: TGTGCCAGCAGTTTATCATTATGGCAGGGGGTAACTGAAGCTTTCTTT. It yields the protein CASSLSLWQGVTEAFF.

The chain links TRBV5-8 to TRBJ2-3; 7 nucleotides match TRBD1. The CDR3 contains 15 residues. Trimming cost V 7 bases and J 3 bases; bases outside gene matches: 11. Germline V gene data show CDR1 as SGHTS and CDR2 as YDEGEE. The CDR3 loop is CASVTGQHGTDTQYF. CDR3 nucleotide sequence: TGTGCCAGCGTGACGGGACAGCACGGAACAGATACGCAGTATTTT. The complete variable domain, with remaining parts taken from reference TRBV5-8 and TRBJ2-3, reads EAGVTQSPTHLIKTRGQQATLRCSPISGHTSVYWYQQALGLGLQFLLWYDEGEERNRGNFPPRFSGRQFPNYSSELNVNALELEDSALYLCASVTGQHGTDTQYFGPGTRLTVL.

The rearrangement uses TRBV15 and TRBJ1-5; D uncertain. This CDR3 spans 15 amino acids. Germline assignment: CDR1 LNHNV and CDR2 YYDKDF (reference sequence). V was trimmed by 0 bases and J by 3 bases, leaving 9 bases between them. The CDR3 region has the DNA TGTGCCACCAGCAGAGATCTGGGAGTCAATCAGCCCCAGCATTTT. Its translation: CATSRDLGVNQPQHF.

This clone was observed a handful of times. The chain combines TRBV7-9 with TRBJ1-1; perhaps TRBD1 as D (6 bases). The CDR3 runs to 16 residues. V was pared by 1 base and J by 5 bases, with 17 bases between. The germline gives CDR1 SEHNR, CDR2 FQNEAQ (reference sequence). This CDR3 is CASSLVTAGAWTEAFF. The CDR3 nucleotides read TGTGCCAGCAGCTTAGTAACGGCAGGGGCGTGGACTGAAGCTTTCTTT.